The 29 T cell receptor beta chains below come from one sample, sequenced in a study of blood T cells in healthy people across ages. A J-beta primer mix and a sample-barcoded 5' primer were used in a second PCR of about 6 to 12 cycles. Each CDR3 protein gets one entry after TCRdb re-called the 5' RACE reads with MiXCR. The table includes 850,000 to 1,000,000 distinct CDR3 sequences, about 48% detected once. Material: blood. The receptors were gathered from a young man in good health.

This clonotype was detected many times. This sequence joins TRBV20-1 and TRBJ2-7; 8 bases fit TRBD1. The CDR3 has 11 amino acids. J lost 5 bases, V lost 5 bases, and 2 bases had no gene match. The germline V gene encodes CDR1 DFQATT and CDR2 SNEGSKA (reference sequence). CDR3 amino acids: CSARQGNEQYF. CDR3 bases: TGCAGTGCTCGACAGGGGAACGAGCAGTACTTC.

This clonotype was seen a few times. The rearrangement joins TRBV28 to TRBJ2-7; 8 nucleotides line up with TRBD1. The germline CDR1 and CDR2 sequences are MDHEN and SYDVKM. This CDR3 contains 15 residues. V lost 2 bases and J lost 1; bases outside the gene matches: 4. The DNA of the CDR3 is TGTGCCAGCAGTTTACAGGGGACAGGATCCTACGAGCAGTACTTC. Amino acid sequence: CASSLQGTGSYEQYF.

The V gene is TRBV2, the J gene TRBJ1-5, with D unclear. Germline CDR1 reads SNHLY; CDR2 reads FYNNEI. V was clipped by 0 bases and J by 1 base, with 10 bases between them. The length of the CDR3 is 16 residues. The CDR3 here is CASSEAVKSSNQPQHF. The CDR3 coding sequence is TGTGCCAGCAGTGAAGCGGTGAAATCGAGCAATCAGCCCCAGCATTTT.

V is TRBV5-1 and J is TRBJ2-5; D unresolved. V lost 5 bases and J lost 11, with 19 bases in between. The CDR3 covers 13 residues. From germline, CDR1 is SGHRS and CDR2 YFSETQ. The CDR3 spells CASRADSYNEQYF. CDR3 nucleotide sequence: TGCGCCAGCAGGGCAGACTCCTACAATGAGCAGTACTTC.

The gene calls are TRBV11-2 and TRBJ2-5; 11 bases map to TRBD2. CDR3 length: 15 residues. CDR1 SGHAT and CDR2 FQNNGV come from the germline V gene. V gave up 0 bases and J gave up 11 bases; unmatched junction bases: 8. This CDR3 reads CASSLERLAGYEQYF. The CDR3 DNA reads TGTGCCAGCAGCTTAGAAAGACTAGCGGGGTATGAGCAGTACTTC.

This clonotype was detected only a few times. The chain carries TRBV10-2 and TRBJ2-7; the match to TRBD2 covers 12 bases. The ends lost 6 bases at V and 0 bases at J; junction bases unmatched: 6. The CDR3 covers 16 residues. The germline gives CDR1 WSHSY, CDR2 SAAADI. The CDR3 nucleotides are TGCGCCAGCAGGCCTCTAGCGGGGGGGTCCTCCTACGAGCAGTACTTC. As protein: CASRPLAGGSSYEQYF.

The table lists this clonotype with many counts. An end of the junction does not agree with germline; a read error may underlie this. The chain links TRBV5-1 to TRBJ2-1; 8 bases line up with TRBD2. Germline V gene sequence: CDR1 SGHRS, CDR2 YFSETQ. The CDR3 has 14 residues. The CDR3 loop reads CASTSGGAYNEQFF. The DNA for the CDR3 is TGCGCCAGCACTTCCGGGGGGGCCTATAATGAGCAGTTCTTC.

The V and J genes are TRBV6-6 and TRBJ2-5; maybe TRBD2 (5 bases). V was clipped by 4 bases and J by 1 base, with 13 bases between them. The CDR3 extends over 15 amino acids. Germline V gene lookup returns CDR1 MNHNY and CDR2 SVGAGI (reference sequence). The CDR3 is CASSSPGRVQETQYF. The CDR3 nucleotides read TGTGCCAGCAGTTCCCCTGGGCGGGTCCAAGAGACCCAGTACTTC.

This clonotype was seen only a few times. V gene TRBV6-5 combines with J gene TRBJ1-1; D is possibly TRBD1 (6 bases). V lost 6 bases and J lost 1, with 12 bases in between. CDR3 size: 14 residues. Germline V gene data show CDR1 as MNHEY and CDR2 as SVGAGI. The CDR3 nucleotides read TGTGCCAGCAGCCCCGGCAGGGGGAACACTGAAGCTTTCTTT. Protein sequence: CASSPGRGNTEAFF.

The chain is built from TRBV7-2 and TRBJ2-1, with no clear D. Trimming took off 5 bases at V and 4 bases at J, with 9 bases between the two ends. Looked up from germline, CDR1 is SGHTA and CDR2 is FQGNSA. This CDR3 is built from 13 residues. The CDR3 DNA reads TGTGCCAGCAGCCCAGGTTTTTACAATGAGCAGTTCTTC. Protein product: CASSPGFYNEQFF.

This clonotype was seen repeatedly, ten times or more. This rearrangement joins TRBV12-3 or TRBV12-4 to TRBJ2-1; D remains ambiguous. This CDR3 has 13 residues. The germline V and J ends were trimmed by 7 bases and 3 bases, with 10 bases remaining between them. The CDR3 nucleotides read TGTGCCAGCAACCAGGTTCTCTACAATGAGCAGTTCTTC. This sequence encodes CASNQVLYNEQFF.

This clonotype was observed a few times. V usage is TRBV14 and J usage is TRBJ2-5, with 9 bases matching TRBD2. Germline CDR1 is SGHDN and CDR2 is FVKESK. The length of the CDR3 is 16 residues. The J segment lost 7 bases and the V segment lost 1 base, leaving 10 bases of the junction unmatched. This CDR3 is CASSQGPSGVKRTQYF. CDR3 bases: TGTGCCAGCAGCCAAGGCCCTAGCGGGGTTAAGAGGACCCAGTACTTC.

Regarding this clonotype: A much more abundant neighbour one base away suggests this may be a read error. The rearrangement links TRBV4-2 to TRBJ1-2, with TRBD1 identical over 7 bases. The germline gives CDR1 LGHNA, CDR2 YNFKEQ. The CDR3 length is 17 residues. Trimming cost V 0 bases and J 5 bases; bases outside gene matches: 12. The CDR3 coding sequence is TGTGCCAGCAGCCAAGATATACAGACAGGGACTGGGTATGGCTACACCTTC. Amino acid sequence: CASSQDIQTGTGYGYTF.

The chain uses TRBV28 and TRBJ2-2; 10 positions agree with TRBD1. Trimming removed 5 bases from V and 4 bases from J; junction bases left unmatched: 7. The CDR3 extends over 16 amino acids. CDR1 and CDR2 from the germline V gene are MDHEN and SYDVKM. The CDR3 reads CASSKQGQGPTGELFF. The CDR3 DNA follows: TGTGCCAGCAGTAAACAGGGACAGGGGCCCACCGGGGAGCTGTTTTTT.

The CDR3 DNA is TGTGCCAGCAGTTACGGTTCGGGGCACCAAGAGACCCAGTACTTC. Amino acid sequence: CASSYGSGHQETQYF. The chain links TRBV6-5 to TRBJ2-5; D tentatively fits TRBD1 or TRBD2 (5 bases each). CDR3 length: 15 amino acids. Germline loops: CDR1 MNHEY, CDR2 SVGAGI. V lost 2 bases and J lost 0, with 10 bases in between.

The V gene is TRBV6-2 or TRBV6-3, the J gene TRBJ2-3; D uncertain. Germline assignment: CDR1 MNHEY and CDR2 SVGEGT. Deletions cut 2 bases from V and 1 base from J, with 22 bases between. This CDR3 has 19 residues. As DNA, the CDR3 is TGTGCCAGCAGTTACGAGGTAGGACGGCTAGGCTCCCGCACAGATACGCAGTATTTT. Encoded protein: CASSYEVGRLGSRTDTQYF.

This clonotype has a handful of counts. The J gene is TRBJ2-7, the V gene TRBV7-2; tentatively, D is TRBD1 or TRBD2 (6 bases each). The germline V gene has CDR1 SGHTA and CDR2 FQGNSA. Trimming removed 5 bases at V and 6 bases at J, with 17 bases between. This CDR3 has 14 residues. CDR3 DNA: TGTGCCAGCAGCCCTCGGGCCGAGGGGGGCGAGCAGTACTTC. This sequence encodes CASSPRAEGGEQYF.

The chain employs TRBV9 and TRBJ2-2; 8 nucleotides line up with TRBD1. Germline V CDR1 and CDR2: SGDLS, YYNGEE. J was trimmed by 11 bases and V by 4 bases; bases with no gene match: 10. CDR3 length equals 14 residues. The CDR3 coding sequence is TGTGCCAGCAGCACCCCCCTAGACAGGGGCGAGCTGTTTTTT. This codes for CASSTPLDRGELFF.

The J gene is TRBJ2-1, the V gene TRBV6-6, with D maybe TRBD2 (6 bases). CDR1 is MNHNY and CDR2 is SVGAGI in the germline V gene (reference sequence). Trimming took off 6 bases at V and 0 bases at J, with 12 bases between the two ends. This CDR3 contains 15 residues. In DNA, the CDR3 is TGTGCCAGCAGGGAGGGCGGAAGCTCCTACAATGAGCAGTTCTTC. Translating gives CASREGGSSYNEQFF.

CDR3 nucleotides: TGTGCCAGCAGCGCGAGTGGTGTTACGCAGTATTTT. Translating gives CASSASGVTQYF. This chain connects TRBV12-3 or TRBV12-4 to TRBJ2-3; D not certain. The V end lost 6 bases, the J end lost 8 bases, and 12 bases lay between the germline ends. This CDR3 contains 12 residues.

This sequence joins TRBV20-1 and TRBJ2-3; TRBD2 matches 11 bases. The CDR3 totals 16 residues. Germline CDR1 and CDR2: DFQATT and SNEGSKA (reference sequence). The J segment lost 3 bases and the V segment lost 6 bases, leaving 11 bases of the junction unmatched. The CDR3 region has the DNA TGCAGTGCCCCCCCTAGCGGGGGGTATTGGACAGATACGCAGTATTTT. Translated: CSAPPSGGYWTDTQYF.

J is TRBJ1-1 and V is TRBV7-2, with 7 positions matching TRBD1. The CDR3 is 15 residues long. V dropped 5 bases and J dropped 4; count of bases not matched to a gene: 10. Germline values: CDR1 SGHTA, CDR2 FQGNSA. The CDR3 region has the DNA TGTGCCAGCAGCGCGCGACAGGGTGCGGGCACTGAAGCTTTCTTT. Protein product: CASSARQGAGTEAFF.

The chain has TRBV12-3 or TRBV12-4 and TRBJ2-3; D remains ambiguous. Trimming took off 7 bases at V and 3 bases at J, with 5 bases between the two ends. CDR3 length equals 11 residues. CDR3 loop: CASMVTDTQYF. The CDR3 nucleotides are TGTGCCAGCATGGTAACAGATACGCAGTATTTT.

In its sample, this clonotype was seen a few times. CDR3 in DNA: TGCAGTGCTAGAGATCAGGGTGGGGCAGTGAAGTTCTTC. This sequence encodes CSARDQGGAVKFF. The chain is built from TRBV20-1 and TRBJ2-1; tentative D call: TRBD1 (5 bases). The length of the CDR3 is 13 residues. Trimming took off 0 bases at V and 14 bases at J, with 17 bases between the two ends. The germline V gene encodes CDR1 DFQATT and CDR2 SNEGSKA (reference sequence).

CDR3 in DNA: TGTGCCATCAGTCGGGACTCTAGTTCACCCCTCCACTTT. This sequence encodes CAISRDSSSPLHF. The rearrangement uses TRBV10-3 and TRBJ1-6, with D tentatively TRBD1 (5 bases). The V end was cut by 5 bases, the J end by 9 bases, with 11 bases between. CDR3 length: 13 residues. From germline, CDR1 is ENHRY and CDR2 SYGVKD.

The rearrangement uses TRBV6-2 or TRBV6-3 and TRBJ2-3; 12 bases align to TRBD2. The V gene's germline CDR1 is MNHEY and CDR2 SVGEGT. Germline trimming cut 2 bases from V and 2 bases from J; bases unmatched to any gene: 11. The CDR3 consists of 19 residues. The DNA for the CDR3 is TGTGCCAGCAGTTACAGGGCAAGGCGGACTAGCGGGGCCACAGATACGCAGTATTTT. Protein sequence: CASSYRARRTSGATDTQYF.

This clonotype was detected a few times. This chain connects TRBV5-6 to TRBJ2-2; 9 nucleotides line up with TRBD1. CDR1 and CDR2 (germline): SGHDT, YYEEEE. The CDR3 runs 19 residues. V shed 4 bases and J 1 base; nucleotides not matched to a gene: 14. In DNA, the CDR3 is TGTGCCAGCAGCGGAGGACAATACAGGGGGCTCCGGAACACCGGGGAGCTGTTTTTT. This translates into CASSGGQYRGLRNTGELFF.

This chain connects TRBV5-1 to TRBJ2-1; tentative D call: TRBD2 (6 bases). The V and J ends lost 3 bases and 2 bases respectively, with 12 bases between them. The CDR3 has 15 amino acids. Germline values: CDR1 SGHRS, CDR2 YFSETQ. The CDR3 DNA reads as TGCGCCAGCAGCTCAGTACTAGCTCCCTACAATGAGCAGTTCTTC. The encoded protein is CASSSVLAPYNEQFF.

This chain links TRBV18 with TRBJ2-5, with D perhaps given as TRBD1 or TRBD2 (5 bases each). The ends were cut back, 1 base at V and 1 base at J, with 7 bases in the middle. Germline V gives CDR1 KGHSH, CDR2 LQKENI. This CDR3 is built from 14 residues. The CDR3 sequence is CASSPQRGQETQYF. The CDR3 DNA follows: TGTGCCAGCTCACCACAGAGGGGCCAAGAGACCCAGTACTTC.